This record looks at one T cell receptor (beta chain) sequence and its context. Antigen specificity is unknown. 60 Vbeta and 13 Jbeta primers were used in PCR. Clones were read by immunoSEQ multiplex PCR, and TCRdb kept only the in-frame ones, dropping some. The data show approximately 150,000 clones, 82% seen once. This CDR3 contains 17 residues. Germline CDR1 is LNHDA and CDR2 is SQIVND (reference sequence). V lost 9 bases and J lost 0, with 23 bases in between. This specimen comes from a study of cytomegalovirus exposure and HLA in healthy donors. Turning to the study itself: HLA-typed donors contributed around 82 million unique TCRs, which were held in an early data release. Findings and caveats of the study: Segments of the TCR beta V type were, in most cases, productive about 90% or about 30% of the time in an earlier analysis. Certain sequence variants were highly shared and formed a cluster, and this cluster was likely a sequencing artifact. Researchers catalogued some 160 TCR beta chains as cytomegalovirus-associated.

The J gene is TRBJ1-2, the V gene TRBV19; perhaps TRBD1 as D (6 bases). This sequence originates from a male donor in good health and CMV-seronegative. Sequences were obtained from PBMCs. CDR3 residues: CASIGQKRDEANYGYTF. In DNA, the CDR3 is TGTGCCAGCATCGGACAGAAACGAGACGAAGCTAACTATGGCTACACCTTC.